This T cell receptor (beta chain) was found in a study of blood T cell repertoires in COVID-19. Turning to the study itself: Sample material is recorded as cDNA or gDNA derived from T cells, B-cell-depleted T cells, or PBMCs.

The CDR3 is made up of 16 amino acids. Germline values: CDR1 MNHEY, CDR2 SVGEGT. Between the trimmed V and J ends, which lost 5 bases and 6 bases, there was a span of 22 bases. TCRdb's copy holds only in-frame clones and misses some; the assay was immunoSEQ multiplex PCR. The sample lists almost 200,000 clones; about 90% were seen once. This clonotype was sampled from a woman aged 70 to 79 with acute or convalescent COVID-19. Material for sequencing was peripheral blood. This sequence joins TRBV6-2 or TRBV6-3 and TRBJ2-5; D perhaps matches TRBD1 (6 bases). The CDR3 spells CASSPIETGIGKTQYF. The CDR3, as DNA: TGTGCCAGCAGTCCAATAGAAACAGGGATAGGAAAGACCCAGTACTTC.